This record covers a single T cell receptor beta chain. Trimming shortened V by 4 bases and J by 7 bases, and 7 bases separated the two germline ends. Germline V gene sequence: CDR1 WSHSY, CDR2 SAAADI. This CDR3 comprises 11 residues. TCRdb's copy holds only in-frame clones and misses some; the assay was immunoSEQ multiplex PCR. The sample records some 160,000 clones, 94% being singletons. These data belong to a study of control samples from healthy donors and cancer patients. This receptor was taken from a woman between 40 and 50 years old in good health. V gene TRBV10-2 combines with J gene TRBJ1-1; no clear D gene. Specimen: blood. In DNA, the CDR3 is TGCGCCAGCAGTGTTGGCCGTGAAGCTTTCTTT. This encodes CASSVGREAFF.